This entry describes one TCR beta chain. The antigen is unknown. Time point of the sample: newly diagnosed GD, antithyroid drugs for less than 3 months. PBMC-extracted RNA yielded the TCR library. The CDR3 loop spans 17 amino acids. J gave up 2 bases and V 2 bases, and 5 bases lay outside the gene matches. Looked up from germline, CDR1 is LGHDT and CDR2 is YNNKEL (reference sequence). These data come from a study of regulatory T cells in long-lasting Graves disease. As for the study in general: Antithyroid drug exposure in newly diagnosed Graves' patients had lasted under 3 months. Points from the study as a whole: It was peripheral blood alone, not thyroid tissue, that was studied. Newly diagnosed disease favored TRBV20-1 and TRBJ2-1 over persistent disease. Those with persistent Graves' had less TCR diversity than newly diagnosed patients.

According to the study, TCR beta libraries were built with iRepertoire HTBI primers and CDR3-region Arm-PCR. From the multiplex PCR reads, TCRdb called clonotypes with MiXCR, one entry per CDR3 protein. The top ten hold about 36% of the sample, which has approximately 310,000 distinct CDR3 sequences, 18% seen once. The V call is TRBV3-1, the J call TRBJ2-3, with 12 bases identical to TRBD2. This specimen consisted of peripheral blood mononuclear cells (PBMCs), obtained at new diagnosis, from a patient treated with antithyroid drugs. This sequence was found in a female donor with Graves disease. CDR3 nucleotides: TGTGCCAGCAGCCAACTCCTAGCGGGAGGGATCACAGATACGCAGTATTTT. The encoded protein is CASSQLLAGGITDTQYF.